The T cell receptor beta chain described here comes from a study of control samples from healthy donors and cancer patients. Trimming cost V 5 bases and J 7 bases, with 9 bases left between them. The CDR3 has 13 amino acids. CDR1 is SGHTA, CDR2 FQGNSA, per germline. Assay used: immunoSEQ multiplex PCR; TCRdb lists only in-frame clones, some missing. The table has around 19,000 clones, roughly four fifths seen once; the top ten hold under 35%. The clonotype comes from a man of 80 years or more with head and neck cancer. The chain combines TRBV7-2 with TRBJ1-6; D call uncertain. The sequencing input was PBMCs. DNA of the CDR3: TGTGCCAGCAGCCTGGACTTAAATTCACCCCTCCACTTT. It yields the protein CASSLDLNSPLHF.